What follows are 13 T cell receptor beta chains derived from one specimen sequenced in a study of T cells in Graves' hyperthyroidism and ophthalmopathy. Template material for amplifying TCR beta CDR3 regions consisted of RNA transcripts. First-round RT-PCR with HTBI primers amplified the TCR CDR3 region. TCRdb passed the multiplex PCR reads through MiXCR, listing each CDR3 protein once. Of 500,000 to 800,000 distinct CDR3 sequences in the sample, about 14% were seen once. The sample comprised blood. These receptors were collected from a woman aged 45-65 years with Graves' ophthalmopathy.

The chain combines TRBV19 with TRBJ1-5; D not certain. Trimming cost V 5 bases and J 0 bases, with 11 bases left between them. From germline, CDR1 is LNHDA and CDR2 SQIVND (reference sequence). The CDR3 spans 15 residues. The CDR3 protein is CASSRTWGSNQPQHF. The CDR3 DNA reads TGTGCCAGTAGTCGTACTTGGGGTAGCAATCAGCCCCAGCATTTT.

This clonotype was recorded at least ten times. The chain carries TRBV19 and TRBJ1-1; possible D gene TRBD1, 6 bases. Germline values: CDR1 LNHDA, CDR2 SQIVND (reference sequence). The CDR3 spans 14 residues. V was pared by 7 bases and J by 8 bases, with 20 bases between. DNA of the CDR3: TGTGCCAGTAATCGTCGCGGGACAAATCCCGAAGCTTTCTTT. This gives the protein CASNRRGTNPEAFF.

Points on this clonotype: A read error may be the cause here, since a much bigger clone is one base away. The rearrangement joins TRBV5-4 to TRBJ2-1, with TRBD2 identical over 8 bases. Germline CDR1 is SGHNT and CDR2 is YYREEE (reference sequence). CDR3 length: 16 amino acids. V was pared by 4 bases and J by 8 bases, with 14 bases of the junction left unmatched. The CDR3 loop reads CASSRPPGLELHEQFF. CDR3 DNA sequence: TGTGCCAGCAGCCGACCTCCGGGACTAGAGCTCCATGAGCAGTTCTTC.

This clonotype was counted at least ten times. The genes are TRBV2 and TRBJ2-5, with 9 nucleotides matching TRBD1. V was clipped by 2 bases and J by 3 bases; unmatched bases: 7. CDR1 and CDR2 (germline): SNHLY, FYNNEI. The CDR3 is made up of 16 amino acids. The CDR3 here is CASSEIGTGLEETQYF. In nucleotides, the CDR3 is TGTGCCAGCAGTGAAATAGGGACAGGGTTGGAAGAGACCCAGTACTTC.

This chain uses TRBV4-3 with TRBJ1-1; no definite D call. V gave up 0 bases and J gave up 0 bases, with 8 bases separating them. CDR3 length: 15 residues. Germline V CDR1 and CDR2: LGHNA, YSLEER. Here the CDR3 DNA reads TGCGCCAGCAGCCAAGAGCAACAAATGAACACTGAAGCTTTCTTT. It codes for CASSQEQQMNTEAFF.

The rearrangement joins TRBV2 to TRBJ1-1, with D maybe TRBD1 (6 bases). The CDR3 contains 12 residues. Germline values: CDR1 SNHLY, CDR2 FYNNEI. V was pared by 7 bases and J by 5 bases, with 11 bases between. This CDR3 is CASNQGRTEAFF. CDR3 coding DNA: TGTGCCAGCAATCAGGGGAGGACTGAAGCTTTCTTT.

In its sample, this clonotype was seen many times. The chain employs TRBV11-2 and TRBJ2-2; 7 bases are a match to TRBD1. The V segment lost 5 bases and the J segment 4 bases; nucleotides outside the gene matches: 10. The germline gives CDR1 SGHAT, CDR2 FQNNGV. This CDR3 has 16 residues. The CDR3 here is CASSHGRTGGTGELFF. In nucleotides, the CDR3 is TGTGCCAGCAGCCACGGACGGACAGGCGGCACCGGGGAGCTGTTTTTT.

This chain connects TRBV4-3 to TRBJ2-3; 9 bases agree with TRBD2. Trimming removed 2 bases from V and 5 bases from J; junction bases left unmatched: 5. Germline values: CDR1 LGHNA, CDR2 YSLEER. This CDR3 comprises 15 residues. As DNA, the CDR3 is TGCGCCAGCAGCCAAATAGCGGGAGAGAGAGATACGCAGTATTTT. It is translated as CASSQIAGERDTQYF.

This clonotype has ten or more counts. The chain joins TRBV4-3 to TRBJ2-3; 9 nucleotides match TRBD2. This CDR3 contains 17 residues. CDR1 is LGHNA and CDR2 is YSLEER in the germline V gene. V lost 0 bases and J lost 6; bases outside the gene matches: 10. The CDR3 nucleotides read TGCGCCAGCAGCCAAGATACGAGTAGCGGGAGAGGGGATACGCAGTATTTT. This sequence encodes CASSQDTSSGRGDTQYF.

This clonotype was picked up many times. V is TRBV12-3 or TRBV12-4 and J is TRBJ1-5, with D maybe TRBD1 (5 bases). The CDR3 totals 15 residues. V was clipped by 1 base and J by 6 bases, with 13 bases between them. The CDR3 region is CASSLGGGMSQPQHF. Written as DNA, the CDR3 is TGTGCCAGCAGTTTAGGCGGGGGAATGAGTCAGCCCCAGCATTTT.

This clonotype was counted a single time. The V call is TRBV5-6, the J call TRBJ1-5; a weak D match, TRBD1 (6 bases). Germline V gene sequence: CDR1 SGHDT, CDR2 YYEEEE. CDR3 length: 15 residues. V lost 1 base, J lost 8 bases, and 16 bases lay in between. The DNA for the CDR3 is TGTGCCAGCAGCTTGACCGGACGCAGGGGTGAGCCCCAGCATTTT. Translating it yields CASSLTGRRGEPQHF.

In this sample, this clonotype turned up many times. The J gene is TRBJ2-7, the V gene TRBV28, with D unresolved. There are 14 residues in the CDR3. Germline V gene sequence: CDR1 MDHEN, CDR2 SYDVKM. The V end lost 1 base, the J end lost 9 bases, and 16 bases lay between the germline ends. The CDR3 region is CASSLSGSQLGQYF. Written as DNA, the CDR3 is TGTGCCAGCAGTTTATCTGGCTCCCAGCTGGGGCAGTACTTC.

Comment on this clonotype: A single base separates this from a much larger clone, so it may be a read error. No conserved phenylalanine or tryptophan is present at the end of the CDR3, so a read error is the likely explanation. The rearrangement links TRBV12-3 or TRBV12-4 to TRBJ2-7, with 7 positions matching TRBD1. J was trimmed by 3 bases and V by 5 bases; bases with no gene match: 7. This CDR3 has 14 amino acids. The CDR3 coding sequence is TGTGCCAGCAGTGCCCGGGACAGTCTCTACGAGCAGTACCTC. Translated: CASSARDSLYEQYL.